This is a list of T cell receptor beta chains from one sample in a study of cytomegalovirus exposure and HLA in healthy donors. The method was immunoSEQ multiplex PCR; TCRdb's version includes in-frame clones alone and lacks a portion of them. The sample has a few hundred thousand clones; 83% are singletons. The sequenced sample consisted of PBMCs. These receptors were collected from a girl between 5 and 17 years old in good health and CMV-seronegative. Each CDR3 is given without its conserved first and last residue. The size of a clone is reported for some rows only, either as once, few or many, or as a class for expanded clones.

v_gene,j_gene,abundance,CDR3aa
TRBV5-1,TRBJ1-1,NA,ASSFGGDVTEAF
TRBV11-2,TRBJ1-1,NA,ASSLFGSQTGPRSAF
TRBV14,TRBJ1-3,few,ASSQARNTIY
TRBV15,TRBJ2-7,NA,ATSRGAGAYEQY
TRBV5-4,TRBJ2-3,once,ASSSLAGGPADTQY
TRBV19,TRBJ2-7,NA,ASSLGGGGYEQY
TRBV7-6,TRBJ2-3,NA,ASSHPRRSSPSTDTQY
TRBV4-2,TRBJ1-2,NA,ASSHVGRGYGYT
TRBV6-1,TRBJ1-2,NA,ASSEYRVGLSYGYT
TRBV18,TRBJ1-1,NA,ASSPPGDTEAF
TRBV29-1,TRBJ2-7,NA,SVGSTIHYYEQY
TRBV5-1,TRBJ1-5,NA,ASSLAGSYSNQPQH
TRBV30,TRBJ2-7,NA,AYKWGTSYEQY